This T cell receptor (beta chain) was found in a study of T cell responses to AZD1222 COVID-19 vaccine. Study conclusions and caveats: Nearly half of the spike-specific TCRs reportedly recognize variant regions that carry no mutations.

V lost 4 bases to trimming and J lost 4 bases, with 14 bases between them. Germline CDR1 SGHRS, CDR2 YFSETQ. The CDR3 spans 15 residues. Generated by immunoSEQ multiplex PCR, the TCRdb table keeps only in-frame clones and is missing some. The sample carries 160,000 or so clones, 92% recorded once. A note on this clone: Its antigen is not identified.

The clonotype was recovered from an adult who received the AZD1222 COVID-19 vaccine. The V and J genes are TRBV5-1 and TRBJ1-4; D possibly corresponds to TRBD1 (5 bases). The sample was peripheral blood, taken 28 days after the second AZD1222 dose. DNA for the CDR3: TGCGCCAGCAGCGTGACAGAGAGAAGTAATGAAAAACTGTTTTTT. Protein: CASSVTERSNEKLFF.